The 6 T cell receptor beta chains below come from one sample, sequenced in a study of blood T cell repertoires in COVID-19. Produced via immunoSEQ multiplex PCR; TCRdb's table is partial and in-frame only. The table records 150,000 to 180,000 clones, 85% to 90% of them present only once. The material sequenced was peripheral blood. The receptors stem from a woman aged 40-49 years with acute or convalescent COVID-19.

The rearrangement joins TRBV24-1 to TRBJ2-3, with D tentatively TRBD2 (6 bases). The CDR3 runs to 15 residues. V lost 5 bases to trimming and J lost 1 base, with 12 bases between them. Germline assignment: CDR1 KGHDR and CDR2 SFDVKD. This CDR3 reads CATSGLPSGTDTQYF. The DNA for the CDR3 is TGTGCCACCAGTGGTTTACCTAGCGGCACAGATACGCAGTATTTT.

This chain links TRBV19 with TRBJ1-5; TRBD1 agrees at 7 bases. V shed 7 bases and J 3 bases; nucleotides not matched to a gene: 12. The CDR3 has 16 amino acids. Germline V gene data show CDR1 as LNHDA and CDR2 as SQIVND (reference sequence). The CDR3 nucleotides are TGTGCCAGTATTCCTACGACAGGGTGGTACAATCAGCCCCAGCATTTT. Translated: CASIPTTGWYNQPQHF.

With regard to this clone: A read error may account for a junction end that differs from germline. The V call is TRBV3-1 (or the pseudogene TRBV3-2), the J call TRBJ2-1; TRBD2 matches 10 bases. Germline CDR1 reads LGHDT; CDR2 reads YNNKEL (reference sequence). This CDR3 is built from 13 residues. CDR3 nucleotides: TGTGCCAGCAGCCAAAGGCGAGCGGGGGGGCTGCTCTTC. This translates into CASSQRRAGGLLF.

The chain links TRBV3-1 (or the pseudogene TRBV3-2) to TRBJ1-4; D is unclear. There are 14 residues in the CDR3. The germline gives CDR1 LGHDT, CDR2 YNNKEL (reference sequence). V was clipped by 2 bases and J by 8 bases, with 12 bases between them. This CDR3 is CASSQTGGPEKLFF. The CDR3 bases are TGTGCCAGCAGCCAAACTGGCGGGCCAGAAAAACTGTTTTTT.

The chain carries TRBV19 and TRBJ2-1; 7 bases map to TRBD1. Germline CDR1 and CDR2: LNHDA and SQIVND (reference sequence). V dropped 3 bases and J dropped 0; count of bases not matched to a gene: 2. This CDR3 region has 15 residues. CDR3 nucleotides: TGTGCCAGTAGTATGGGACAGAGCTCCTACAATGAGCAGTTCTTC. Translation gives CASSMGQSSYNEQFF.

The chain joins TRBV4-1 to TRBJ2-7; D possibly corresponds to TRBD2 (5 bases). This CDR3 is built from 13 residues. The germline gives CDR1 MGHRA, CDR2 YSYEKL. V was pared by 4 bases and J by 3 bases, with 10 bases between. CDR3 bases: TGCGCCAGCAGCCGAGCGAGCGGCTACGAGCAGTACTTC. This sequence encodes CASSRASGYEQYF.